The entry that follows covers one T cell receptor (beta chain) sequence. The antigen remains unidentified. Every bit of the isolated RNA underwent reverse transcription, so sequencing read expressed TCRB transcripts. Roughly 3.5 million reads per sample on average were obtained from naive, central memory and regulatory T cell samples. TCRdb's copy holds only in-frame clones and misses some; the assay was immunoSEQ multiplex PCR. The table lists some 200,000 clones, roughly 17% of them singletons. These data belong to a study of beta chain features in type 1 diabetes. Study observations and caveats: TCRB CDR3s from Type 1 diabetes patients were moderately but significantly shorter in all four CD4+ subsets. Any role of HLA type in TCRB rearrangement remained unresolved here.

CDR1 and CDR2 from the germline V gene are SGHVS and FQNEAQ. This CDR3 comprises 14 residues. The V and J ends lost 0 bases and 7 bases respectively, with 10 bases between them. The chain has TRBV7-8 and TRBJ2-1, with D tentatively TRBD2 (5 bases). The sequencing input was naive CD4+ T cells from blood. This TCR derives from a man between 25 and 39 years old with type 1 diabetes. The CDR3 DNA reads TGTGCCAGCAGCTTAGCGGGAGATGGGAATGAGCAGTTCTTC. Protein product: CASSLAGDGNEQFF.